This T cell receptor beta chain was retrieved from a study of control samples from healthy donors and cancer patients. Assay used: immunoSEQ multiplex PCR; TCRdb lists only in-frame clones, some missing. The sample carries over 100,000 clones, approximately 92% recorded once. This receptor was identified in a man between 18 and 35 years old in good health. Material: blood.

The CDR3 protein is CASSPSGPPNEKLFF. For the CDR3, the DNA is TGTGCCAGCTCACCGTCGGGGCCGCCCAATGAAAAACTGTTTTTT. This chain joins TRBV18 and TRBJ1-4; possible D gene TRBD1, 5 bases. The ends were cut back, 3 bases at V and 5 bases at J, with 13 bases in the middle. CDR1 is KGHSH and CDR2 is LQKENI in the germline V gene. The CDR3 spans 15 residues.